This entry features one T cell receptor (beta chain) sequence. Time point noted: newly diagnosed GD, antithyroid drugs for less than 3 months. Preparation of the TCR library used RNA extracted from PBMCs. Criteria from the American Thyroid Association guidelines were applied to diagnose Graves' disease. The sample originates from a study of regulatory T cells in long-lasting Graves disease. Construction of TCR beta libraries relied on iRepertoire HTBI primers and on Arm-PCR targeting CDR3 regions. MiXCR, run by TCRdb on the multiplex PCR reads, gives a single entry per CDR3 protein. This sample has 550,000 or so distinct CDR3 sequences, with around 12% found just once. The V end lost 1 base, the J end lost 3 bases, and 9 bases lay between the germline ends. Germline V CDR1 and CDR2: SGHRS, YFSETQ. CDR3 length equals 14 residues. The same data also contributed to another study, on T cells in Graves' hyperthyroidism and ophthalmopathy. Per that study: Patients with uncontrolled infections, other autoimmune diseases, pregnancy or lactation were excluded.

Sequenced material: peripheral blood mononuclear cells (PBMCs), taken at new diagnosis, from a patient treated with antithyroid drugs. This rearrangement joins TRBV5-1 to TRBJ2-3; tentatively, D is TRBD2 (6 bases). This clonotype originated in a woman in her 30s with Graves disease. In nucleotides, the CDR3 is TGCGCCAGCAGCTTGCGGGAGAGGACAGATACGCAGTATTTT. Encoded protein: CASSLRERTDTQYF.